A selection of T cell receptor beta chains follows, all from one sample in a study of blood T cell repertoires in COVID-19. Measured with immunoSEQ multiplex PCR; TCRdb has only the in-frame clones, and not every one. The data contain more than 95,000 clones, 79% of them seen just once; the ten biggest clones take up 37%. Sequenced material: peripheral blood. These receptors were obtained from a man aged 40-49 years with active or convalescent COVID-19. Both conserved end residues are part of each CDR3. The order of the fields is clone size, V gene, D gene, J gene, CDR3 DNA, CDR3 protein. A D gene is named only where the DNA matches it firmly. Not every row has a clone size; where given, it reads once, few, many or a size class.

>once|TRBV19|NA|TRBJ2-1
TGTGCCAGTAGTATCGGTCTCGTCTACAATGAGCAGTTCTTC
CASSIGLVYNEQFF
>NA|TRBV18|NA|TRBJ1-2
TGTGCCAGCTCACCACCCGGCAGGGATGGCTACACCTTC
CASSPPGRDGYTF
>NA|TRBV6-1|NA|TRBJ1-2
TGTGCCAGCAGTGACCCAGGGCGTTCAGGATATGGCTACACCTTC
CASSDPGRSGYGYTF
>NA|TRBV5-4|NA|TRBJ2-2
TGTGCCCGCAGCGGCGAGGGGGGGCGGACCGGGGAGCTGTTTTTT
CARSGEGGRTGELFF
>NA|TRBV24-1|TRBD2|TRBJ2-1
TGTGCCACCAGTGACCTCCCGACTAGCGGGAGGGATGAGCAGTTCTTC
CATSDLPTSGRDEQFF
>NA|TRBV11-3|NA|TRBJ2-2
TGTGCCAGCAGCTTAGAGAAATGGGGACTCCCGAACACCGGGGAGCTGTTTTTT
CASSLEKWGLPNTGELFF
>NA|TRBV27|NA|TRBJ1-6
TGTGCCAGCAGTTCCCCCCTTTCCAGCTCCTATAATTCACCCCTCCACTTT
CASSSPLSSSYNSPLHF
>NA|TRBV6-2/TRBV6-3|NA|TRBJ1-5
TGTGCCAGCAGTCCACAGGGCCGGGGCAATCAGCCCCAGCATTTT
CASSPQGRGNQPQHF
>NA|TRBV5-1|TRBD2|TRBJ2-1
TGCGCCAGCAGCTTGGTATTAGCGGGGGGTTATGAGCAGTTCTTC
CASSLVLAGGYEQFF
>NA|TRBV6-4|NA|TRBJ2-3
TGTGCCAGCAGCATTAGCGGCACAGATACGCAGTATTTT
CASSISGTDTQYF
>NA|TRBV11-2|NA|TRBJ2-2
TGTGCCAGCAGCTTAGGGGCACGAGCCACCGGGGAGCTGTTTTTT
CASSLGARATGELFF
>NA|TRBV11-1|NA|TRBJ1-1
TGTGCCAGCAGCTTAGTAGGGGGCACTGAAGCTTTCTTT
CASSLVGGTEAFF
>once|TRBV4-1|NA|TRBJ1-1
TGCGCCAGCAGCCAAGGGGCCGGGGGACTTCCTGAAGCTTTCTTT
CASSQGAGGLPEAFF
>NA|TRBV5-1|TRBD2|TRBJ2-2
TGCGCCAGCAGCTTTTCGCCTAGCGGTGGATCGGGCACCGGGGAGCTGTTTTTT
CASSFSPSGGSGTGELFF
>NA|TRBV7-9|TRBD1|TRBJ1-6
TGTGCCAGCAGCTCATCCGGGACAGGGATTAGCTCCTATAATTCACCCCTCCACTTT
CASSSSGTGISSYNSPLHF
>NA|TRBV18|NA|TRBJ2-1
TGTGCCAGCTCACCAGTAAAGGGGAATGAGCAGTTCTTC
CASSPVKGNEQFF
>NA|TRBV30|NA|TRBJ1-2
TGTGCCGGCGACGGGGTCCCCAGCGGCTACACCTTC
CAGDGVPSGYTF
>NA|TRBV6-5|NA|TRBJ2-3
TGTGCCAGCAGTTCCCCCGCGGATACGCAGTATTTT
CASSSPADTQYF
>NA|TRBV4-1|NA|TRBJ2-1
TGCGCCAGCAGCCCTAGACCCCCCTACAATGAGCAGTTCTTC
CASSPRPPYNEQFF
>NA|TRBV11-2|TRBD2|TRBJ2-1
TGTGCCAGCAGCTTAGGTCTAGCGGAATACAATGAGCAGTTCTTC
CASSLGLAEYNEQFF
>NA|TRBV5-4|TRBD1|TRBJ2-1
TGTGCCAGCAGCGCGGACAGGGAATACAATGAGCAGTTCTTC
CASSADREYNEQFF
>NA|TRBV7-2|NA|TRBJ2-3
TGTGCCAGCAGCACTAGAGGCCAAGAAGTGAGGGATACGCAGTATTTT
CASSTRGQEVRDTQYF
>NA|TRBV4-2|NA|TRBJ1-1
TGTGCCAGCAGCCAAGATGGGAAACCGACGGGAGGATCCACTGAAGCTTTCTTT
CASSQDGKPTGGSTEAFF